This TCR beta chain stems from a study of blood T cell repertoires in COVID-19. Study details: PBMCs, B-cell-depleted T cells, or T cells provided the cDNA or gDNA that made up the material.

The length of the CDR3 is 12 residues. The V gene lost 1 base and the J gene lost 6 bases, with 6 bases spanning the gap. The V gene's germline CDR1 is SEHNR and CDR2 FQNEAQ (reference sequence). In assigning cohorts, the study relied on participant-reported clinical history. The assay was immunoSEQ multiplex PCR, and TCRdb's table has in-frame clones only and misses some. The sample has 200,000 or so clones, roughly 88% seen once. The specimen was PBMCs or T cells enriched from blood (not recorded which). The chain has TRBV7-9 and TRBJ1-2; unclear D gene. The sequence was collected from a middle-aged woman with acute COVID-19. CDR3 DNA: TGTGCCAGCAGCTTAGGGGCCGATGGCTACACCTTC. This translates into CASSLGADGYTF.